The clone carrying this TCR beta chain was seen many times. These data are taken from a study of response to subunit inactivated influenza vaccine. V gave up 3 bases and J gave up 3 bases, with 18 bases separating them. The V gene's germline CDR1 is MDHEN and CDR2 SYDVKM. CDR3 length: 17 amino acids. TCRdb re-derived calls from the RT-PCR reads in MiXCR, one entry per CDR3 protein. The data hold hundreds of thousands of distinct CDR3 sequences, with around 13% observed a single time. The chain combines TRBV28 with TRBJ2-1; D uncertain. This TCR came from a man aged 45-60 years who received an inactivated influenza vaccine. Sequencing was performed on PBMCs from blood, taken more than 35 days after vaccination. CDR3 nucleotide sequence: TGTGCCAGCAGTTTCCCCCTCTCGGGCGCCCTCTACAATGAGCAGTTCTTC. Its protein product is CASSFPLSGALYNEQFF.